This TCR beta chain was recovered during a study of shared clonotypes between healthy human individuals. Study-level information: Sampling drew on donors who were a couple of women and three men aged 18 to 49. Study results and caveats: In general, naive subsets displayed greater estimated richness than memory subsets did. A handful of donors had around 5% of their naive CD4 clonotypes in common.

The repertoire was sequenced with immunoSEQ multiplex PCR; TCRdb's copy has only in-frame clones and lacks some. The sample has some 1,400,000 clones, over 95% seen once. The germline V gene has CDR1 SGHRS and CDR2 YFSETQ. This CDR3 has 14 amino acids. The J segment lost 1 base and the V segment lost 6 bases, leaving 3 bases of the junction unmatched. Every donor was a Caucasian adult from Nashville, Tennessee. Note on this clone: Antigen unknown.

The chain uses TRBV5-1 and TRBJ2-5; TRBD2 matches 10 bases. Material: naive CD4+ T cells sorted from blood. Subset defined: CD45RA+ positively selected. This receptor was identified in a man aged 25-40 years in good health. CDR3 amino acids: CASKREGPQETQYF. In DNA, the CDR3 is TGCGCCAGCAAGCGGGAGGGCCCCCAAGAGACCCAGTACTTC.